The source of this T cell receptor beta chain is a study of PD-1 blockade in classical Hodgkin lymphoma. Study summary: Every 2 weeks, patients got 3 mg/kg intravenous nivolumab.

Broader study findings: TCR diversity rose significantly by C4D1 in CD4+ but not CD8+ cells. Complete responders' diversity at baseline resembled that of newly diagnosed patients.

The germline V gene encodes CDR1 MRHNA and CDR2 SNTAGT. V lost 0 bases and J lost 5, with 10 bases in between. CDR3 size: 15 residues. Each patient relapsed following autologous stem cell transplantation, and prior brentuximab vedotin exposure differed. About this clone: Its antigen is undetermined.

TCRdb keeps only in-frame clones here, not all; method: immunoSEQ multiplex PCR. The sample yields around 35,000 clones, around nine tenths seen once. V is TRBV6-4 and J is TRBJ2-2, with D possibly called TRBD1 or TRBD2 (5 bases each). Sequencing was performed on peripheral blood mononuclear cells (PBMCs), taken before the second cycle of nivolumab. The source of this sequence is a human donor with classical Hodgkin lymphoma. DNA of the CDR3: TGTGCCAGCAGTGACTCCATGGGACCTACCGGGGAGCTGTTTTTT. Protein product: CASSDSMGPTGELFF.